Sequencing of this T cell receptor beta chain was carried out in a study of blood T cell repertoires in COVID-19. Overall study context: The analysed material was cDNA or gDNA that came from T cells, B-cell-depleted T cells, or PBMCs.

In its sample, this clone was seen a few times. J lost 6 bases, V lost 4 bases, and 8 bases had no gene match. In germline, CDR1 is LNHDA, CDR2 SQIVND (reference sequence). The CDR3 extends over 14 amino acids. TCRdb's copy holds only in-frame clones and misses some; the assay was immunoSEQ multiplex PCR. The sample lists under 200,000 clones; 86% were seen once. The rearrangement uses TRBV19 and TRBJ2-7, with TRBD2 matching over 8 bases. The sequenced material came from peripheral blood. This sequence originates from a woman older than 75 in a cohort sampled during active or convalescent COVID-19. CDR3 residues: CASSTGLASSEQYF. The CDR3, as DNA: TGTGCCAGTAGTACCGGACTAGCCTCGAGCGAGCAGTACTTC.